These T cell receptor beta chains were read from a single sample in a study of T-cell memory formation after mild COVID-19. Each CDR3 protein gets one entry after TCRdb re-called the 5' RACE reads with MiXCR. The sample records around 370,000 distinct CDR3 sequences, around 20% being singletons. The sample comprised PBMCs or a T cell subset sorted from them (not recorded which). The origin of the receptors is an adult woman who had mild COVID-19 (a few samples of this study predate the infection). Cell type and time point are not known. The conserved cysteine and the conserved F or W are not part of the CDR3 here. Expanded clones get a size class; other rows say once, few or many, or leave the size out.

V gene,J gene,clone size,CDR3 protein
TRBV5-1,TRBJ2-3,NA,ASSYGQGPDTQY
TRBV12-3/TRBV12-4,TRBJ2-3,few,ASSLDSGELDTQY
TRBV6-5,TRBJ1-1,NA,ASSSGGQNTEAF
TRBV20-1,TRBJ2-1,NA,SAYTGTSGVYNEQF
TRBV6-5,TRBJ2-6,few,ASSYRLLKGRLGANVLT
TRBV29-1,TRBJ2-1,few,SVTQGSHNEQF
TRBV11-3,TRBJ2-5,few,ASSLDYRGGETQY
TRBV6-5,TRBJ2-7,NA,ASSLRGTGAYEQY
TRBV7-2,TRBJ1-6,NA,ASSESLSYNSPLH
TRBV12-3/TRBV12-4,TRBJ1-2,NA,ASSSGAPRGGYT
TRBV29-1,TRBJ2-1,NA,SVEEDRVRNEQF
TRBV6-2/TRBV6-3,TRBJ1-1,once,ASSYSTPNTEAF
TRBV7-2,TRBJ2-1,NA,ASSLESSKQF
TRBV7-3,TRBJ2-3,NA,ASSLRLAGGLDTQY
TRBV7-9,TRBJ2-7,NA,ASSFTQASYEQY
TRBV5-1,TRBJ2-7,NA,ASGPAGTGSYEQY
TRBV27,TRBJ2-1,NA,ASRSWDRDNEQF
TRBV7-9,TRBJ2-5,NA,ASSLARTGGTQETQY
TRBV5-1,TRBJ2-3,few,ASSSGLAPDTQY
TRBV7-2,TRBJ2-2,NA,ASSPSGLAFGELF
TRBV7-3,TRBJ2-1,NA,ASSLNRLGDEQF
TRBV9,TRBJ2-1,NA,ASSVAVYNEQF
TRBV12-3/TRBV12-4,TRBJ1-5,NA,ASSFGQISNQPQH
TRBV4-1,TRBJ1-2,NA,ASSQEQGDYGYT
TRBV2,TRBJ2-7,many,ASTISGHLIYEQY
TRBV29-1,TRBJ2-1,few,SVTAYEQF
TRBV18,TRBJ2-6,few,ASSYGGQGSSGANVLT
TRBV5-5,TRBJ1-4,NA,ASSSGTANEKLF
TRBV10-3,TRBJ2-4,NA,AISESGGTGFKNIQY
TRBV7-2,TRBJ2-4,few,ASSRDSGPPDNQY
TRBV7-2,TRBJ2-7,few,ASSFIRSGLAGEEQY
TRBV7-2,TRBJ2-1,few,ASSRGTSGSNEQF
TRBV14,TRBJ2-3,NA,ASSQQNGGTDTQY
TRBV12-3/TRBV12-4,TRBJ1-3,few,ASSFPSYSGNTIY
TRBV29-1,TRBJ1-2,few,SVEDLRTVRNGYT
TRBV29-1,TRBJ2-5,NA,SVEDPVATPGGETRY
TRBV12-3/TRBV12-4,TRBJ1-2,NA,ASTTSPGQGAP
TRBV5-1,TRBJ2-5,few,ASSLQGQGLGRETQY
TRBV10-3,TRBJ2-1,few,AISESETGKQF
TRBV5-1,TRBJ2-5,NA,ASSSVLRDRAAQETQY
TRBV7-9,TRBJ2-4,NA,ASFDKDLNIQY
TRBV7-9,TRBJ2-3,few,ASSLLYDQPTDTQY
TRBV15,TRBJ2-7,few,ATSTGSYEQY
TRBV6-2/TRBV6-3,TRBJ2-3,NA,ASSYAAQGFGTDTQY
TRBV10-3,TRBJ2-3,NA,AISGGDTQY
TRBV5-1,TRBJ1-2,NA,ASSLAPEGGYGYT
TRBV7-6,TRBJ2-7,NA,ASSQLGQSYEQY
TRBV18,TRBJ2-6,NA,ASSLAAGANVLT
TRBV25-1,TRBJ2-7,few,ASSESGENSGYEQY
TRBV10-3,TRBJ1-5,few,AISESSENQPQH
TRBV15,TRBJ2-7,NA,ATSRDRSSYEQY
TRBV29-1,TRBJ1-1,once,SVEWGSTDTEAF
TRBV24-1,TRBJ2-7,NA,ATSDLSGGEQY
TRBV5-5,TRBJ1-6,NA,ASLKGTGTHSPLH
TRBV12-3/TRBV12-4,TRBJ2-2,NA,ASGTSGSYTGELF
TRBV2,TRBJ2-3,NA,ASMDQRGTDTQY